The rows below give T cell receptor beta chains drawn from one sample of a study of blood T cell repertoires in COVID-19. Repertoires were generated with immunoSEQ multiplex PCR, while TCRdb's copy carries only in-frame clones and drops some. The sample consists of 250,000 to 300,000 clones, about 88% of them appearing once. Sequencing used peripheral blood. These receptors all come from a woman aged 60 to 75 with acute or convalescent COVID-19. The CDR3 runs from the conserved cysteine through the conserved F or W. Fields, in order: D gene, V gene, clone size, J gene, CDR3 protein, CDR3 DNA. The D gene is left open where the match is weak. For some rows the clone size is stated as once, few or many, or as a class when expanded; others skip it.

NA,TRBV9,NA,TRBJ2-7,CASSVEGDPSYEQYF,TGTGCCAGCAGCGTAGAGGGGGACCCATCCTACGAGCAGTACTTC
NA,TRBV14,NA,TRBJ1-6,CASSQVGGSPLHF,TGTGCCAGCAGCCAAGTAGGGGGATCCCCCCTCCACTTT
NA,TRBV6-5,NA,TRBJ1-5,CASRPGPNSNQPQHF,TGTGCCAGCAGGCCAGGTCCGAATAGCAATCAGCCCCAGCATTTT
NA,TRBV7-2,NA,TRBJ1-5,CASSLSGSSNQPQHF,TGTGCCAGCAGCCTCTCGGGATCGAGCAATCAGCCCCAGCATTTT
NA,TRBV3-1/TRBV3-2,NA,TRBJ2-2,CASSQVAGPSTGELFF,TGTGCCAGCAGCCAAGTGGCGGGCCCGAGCACCGGGGAGCTGTTTTTT
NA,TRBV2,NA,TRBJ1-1,CASSWGGNTEAFF,TGTGCCAGCAGTTGGGGAGGGAACACTGAAGCTTTCTTT
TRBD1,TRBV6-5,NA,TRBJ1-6,CASSRQGQSPLHF,TGTGCCAGCAGTCGACAGGGTCAGTCACCCCTCCACTTT
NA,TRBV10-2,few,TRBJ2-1,CASKGGGQLNEQFF,TGCGCCAGCAAGGGAGGCGGCCAACTCAATGAGCAGTTCTTC
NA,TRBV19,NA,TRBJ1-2,CASSAPGLSGYTF,TGTGCCAGTAGTGCTCCGGGACTTTCGGGCTACACCTTC
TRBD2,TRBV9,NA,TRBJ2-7,CASSARGLAGEQYF,TGTGCCAGCAGCGCCCGCGGACTAGCGGGCGAGCAGTACTTC
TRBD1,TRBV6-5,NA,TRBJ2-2,CASRQGARNTGELFF,TGTGCCAGCCGACAGGGGGCGAGGAACACCGGGGAGCTGTTTTTT
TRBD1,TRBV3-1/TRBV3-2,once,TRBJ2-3,CASSLRTGRITDTQYF,TGTGCCAGCAGCCTCCGGACAGGGAGAATCACAGATACGCAGTATTTT
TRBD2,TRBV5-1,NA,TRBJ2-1,CASSRIGSGEVVNEQFF,TGCGCCAGCAGCAGGATTGGTAGCGGGGAAGTGGTCAATGAGCAGTTCTTC
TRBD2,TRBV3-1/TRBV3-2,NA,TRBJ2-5,CASSRTSGYGETQYF,TGTGCCAGCAGCCGAACTAGCGGATATGGTGAGACCCAGTACTTC
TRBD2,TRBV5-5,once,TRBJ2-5,CASSSLAGVTRETQYF,TGTGCCAGCAGCTCACTAGCGGGAGTTACGAGGGAGACCCAGTACTTC
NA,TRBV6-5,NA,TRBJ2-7,CASNNRYEQYF,TGTGCCAGTAATAATCGTTACGAGCAGTACTTC
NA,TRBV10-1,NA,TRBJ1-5,CASNLGAGNQPQHF,TGCGCCAGCAACTTGGGGGCCGGCAATCAGCCCCAGCATTTT
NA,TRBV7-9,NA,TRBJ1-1,CASRREGNTEAFF,TGTGCCAGCAGGAGGGAGGGGAACACTGAAGCTTTCTTT
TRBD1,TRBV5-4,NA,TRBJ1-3,CASFRTGDGNTIYF,TGTGCCAGCTTTCGTACAGGGGATGGAAACACCATATATTTT
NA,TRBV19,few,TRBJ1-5,CASSSRVSRANQPQHF,TGTGCCAGTAGTAGCAGGGTTTCTCGGGCCAATCAGCCCCAGCATTTT
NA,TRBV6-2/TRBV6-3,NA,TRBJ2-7,CASSSRQVGMF,TGTGCCAGCAGTTCCAGACAGGTTGGAATGTTC
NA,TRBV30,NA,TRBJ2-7,CAWSVGAGDRYEQYF,TGTGCCTGGAGTGTTGGGGCAGGGGATCGGTACGAGCAGTACTTC
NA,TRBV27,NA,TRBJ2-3,CASSLSSAGLPDTQYF,TGTGCCAGCAGTTTATCGTCAGCGGGCCTTCCAGATACGCAGTATTTT
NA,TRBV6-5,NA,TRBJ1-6,CASSSGGNSPLHF,TGTGCCAGCAGCTCCGGGGGAAATTCACCCCTCCACTTT
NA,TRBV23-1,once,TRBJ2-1,CASSRNFRREYPFTDEQFF,TGCGCCAGCAGTCGGAATTTTCGCAGGGAATACCCCTTTACTGATGAGCAGTTCTTC
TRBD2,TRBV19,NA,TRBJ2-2,CASSIPLAGVPSHTGELFF,TGTGCCAGTAGTATTCCACTAGCGGGAGTACCGTCCCACACCGGGGAGCTGTTTTTT
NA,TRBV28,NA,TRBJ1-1,CASSPPLQIRGTEAFF,TGTGCCAGCAGTCCACCACTTCAAATCCGAGGCACTGAAGCTTTCTTT
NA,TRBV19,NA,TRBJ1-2,CASSIDLEQGEAGGYTF,TGTGCCAGTAGTATAGATCTGGAGCAGGGTGAGGCCGGCGGCTACACCTTC
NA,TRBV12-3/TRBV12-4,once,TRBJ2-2,CASTYTGELFF,TGTGCCAGCACCTACACCGGGGAGCTGTTTTTT
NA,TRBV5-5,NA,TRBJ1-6,CASSPEAGGGNSPLHF,TGTGCCAGCAGCCCCGAGGCGGGGGGCGGCAATTCACCCCTCCACTTT
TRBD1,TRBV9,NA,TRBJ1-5,CASSDRQGGPQHF,TGTGCCAGCAGCGACCGACAGGGTGGGCCCCAGCATTTT
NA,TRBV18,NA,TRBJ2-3,CASSPGTTSTDTQYF,TGTGCCAGCTCACCGGGCACAACTAGCACAGATACGCAGTATTTT